This T cell receptor beta chain stems from a study of T-cell reconstitution after alpha-beta-depleted transplantation in children. Trimming took 6 bases from V and 3 from J; bases not matched to a gene: 5. The CDR3 totals 15 residues. Germline V lookup: CDR1 ENHRY, CDR2 SYGVKD. Preparation of the TCRbeta library involved a method that used unique molecular identifiers. Via MiXCR, TCRdb re-called the PCR reads, giving one row per CDR3 protein. The sample yields about 510,000 distinct CDR3 sequences, about an eighth seen once. The material was PBMCs, mostly from graft donor cells, obtained 180 days after TCRalphabeta/CD19-depleted stem cell transplant. V gene TRBV10-3 combines with J gene TRBJ2-2; TRBD1 agrees at 9 bases. The TCR sequence derives from a female patient between 2 and 15 years old who had a stem cell transplant for aplastic anemia, so the T cells may come from the graft donor. As DNA, the CDR3 is TGTGCCATCAGCGCGGGACAGGGTTACACCGGGGAGCTGTTTTTT. It is translated as CAISAGQGYTGELFF.